A single sample is the source of the 7 T cell receptor beta chains below, sequenced in a study of cytomegalovirus exposure and HLA in healthy donors. The PCR was carried out with 60 Vbeta primers and 13 Jbeta primers. The method was immunoSEQ multiplex PCR; TCRdb's version includes in-frame clones alone and lacks a portion of them. The data show around 200,000 clones, with around 89% seen just once and more than 0.8% held by the top ten. The sample was PBMCs. The receptors were gathered from a woman aged 18-29 years in good health and CMV-seronegative.

This chain connects TRBV5-6 to TRBJ1-2; 7 bases are a match to TRBD1. CDR3 length: 14 amino acids. V shed 6 bases and J 0 bases; nucleotides not matched to a gene: 5. Germline V gene data show CDR1 as SGHDT and CDR2 as YYEEEE. CDR3: CASTSGTANYGYTF. The CDR3 DNA follows: TGTGCCAGCACCTCCGGGACAGCTAACTATGGCTACACCTTC. Looking up the rest from reference TRBV5-6 and TRBJ1-2 gives the full variable domain: DAGVTQSPTHLIKTRGQQVTLRCSPKSGHDTVSWYQQALGQGPQFIFQYYEEEERQRGNFPDRFSGHQFPNYSSELNVNALLLGDSALYLCASTSGTANYGYTFGSGTRLTVV.

The sample holds one count of this clone. The chain couples TRBV7-2 to TRBJ1-2; no clear D. Germline assignment: CDR1 SGHTA and CDR2 FQGNSA. V shed 5 bases and J shed 7 bases, with 14 bases lying between them. The CDR3 is 13 residues long. The CDR3 DNA is TGTGCCAGCAGCCCAATGGGGAGCGGTGGCTACACCTTC. Its protein product is CASSPMGSGGYTF. The variable domain in full, completed from reference TRBV7-2 and TRBJ1-2, reads GAGVSQSPSNKVTEKGKDVELRCDPISGHTALYWYRQSLGQGLEFLIYFQGNSAPDKSGLPSDRFSAERTGGSVSTLTIQRTQQEDSAVYLCASSPMGSGGYTFGSGTRLTVV.

The chain combines TRBV30 with TRBJ1-4, with D possibly being TRBD1 (6 bases). The germline V gene encodes CDR1 GTSNPN and CDR2 SVGIG (reference sequence). This CDR3 spans 16 amino acids. The V gene lost 1 base and the J gene lost 4 bases, with 16 bases spanning the gap. CDR3: CAWSGTGTGLNEKLFF. The CDR3 DNA is TGTGCCTGGAGTGGCACAGGGACGGGGCTTAATGAAAAACTGTTTTTT.

This rearrangement joins TRBV29-1 to TRBJ1-2, with D tentatively TRBD1 (5 bases). This CDR3 contains 12 residues. The germline CDR1 and CDR2 sequences are SQVTM and ANQGSEA. Trimming left V 7 bases short and J 3 bases short, with 12 bases between. The CDR3 loop reads CSDQGSYYGYTF. Written as DNA, the CDR3 is TGCAGCGATCAGGGTTCGTACTATGGCTACACCTTC.

The table lists this clone with a count of one. This chain connects TRBV19 to TRBJ1-5, with D possibly being TRBD1 (6 bases). CDR3 size: 16 residues. Trimming pared 6 bases from V and 6 bases from J, leaving 21 bases between. Germline lookup yields CDR1 LNHDA and CDR2 SQIVND (reference sequence). The CDR3 DNA sequence: TGTGCCAGTAGAGTCCGTGGAACAGGGAATAGTCAGCCCCAGCATTTT. Its protein is CASRVRGTGNSQPQHF.

The chain is built from TRBV7-9 and TRBJ2-7; D might be TRBD2 (6 bases). In germline, CDR1 is SEHNR, CDR2 FQNEAQ (reference sequence). V lost 5 bases and J lost 5, with 19 bases in between. The CDR3 runs to 15 residues. CDR3 nucleotide sequence: TGTGCCAGCAGCAAAACTCGGGACGGAGGGGACGAGCAGTACTTC. Protein: CASSKTRDGGDEQYF.

The chain uses TRBV10-3 and TRBJ2-7; unclear D gene. Between the trimmed V and J ends, which lost 1 base and 0 bases, there was a span of 7 bases. This CDR3 has 14 residues. Germline CDR1 is ENHRY and CDR2 is SYGVKD. CDR3: CAISELESSYEQYF. The CDR3, as DNA: TGTGCCATCAGTGAGTTAGAAAGCTCCTACGAGCAGTACTTC.